This T cell receptor (beta chain) emerged from a study of breast tumors, draining lymph nodes, adjacent tissues. Whole-study findings and limits: Data fit most tumor T cells coming from lymph node, expanding in tumor. Compared with lymph nodes, tumors were less diverse; compared with nontumor tissue, more.

In its sample, this clonotype was seen many times. The antigen is undetermined. TCRdb re-called the multiplex PCR reads through MiXCR, storing one row per CDR3 protein. The data hold 270,000 or so distinct CDR3 sequences, with under 35% observed a single time. Samples came from axillary lymph nodes draining the breast cancer. Germline V lookup: CDR1 SGHVS, CDR2 FQNEAQ. The CDR3 has 12 amino acids. Trimming removed 6 bases from V and 2 bases from J, with 8 bases in between. The TCR originated in a female donor with breast cancer. Some clones in this sample may be carry-over from other donors' samples. This sequence joins TRBV7-8 and TRBJ2-7; D uncertain. Sequenced sample: axillary lymph node tissue. As DNA, the CDR3 is TGTGCCAGCAGTTGGACCCCCTACGAGCAGTACTTC. It specifies CASSWTPYEQYF. The whole variable domain, filled in from reference TRBV7-8 and TRBJ2-7, reads GAGVSQSPRYKVAKRGQDVALRCDPISGHVSLFWYQQALGQGPEFLTYFQNEAQLDKSGLPSDRFFAERPEGSVSTLKIQRTQQEDSAVYLCASSWTPYEQYFGPGTRLTVT.